This T cell receptor (beta chain) was captured in a study of T cell responses to AZD1222 COVID-19 vaccine. V shed 1 base and J shed 10 bases, with 17 bases lying between them. Germline CDR1 and CDR2: LGHNA and YNFKEQ. This CDR3 contains 16 residues. Note on this clone: The target antigen is unknown.

TCRdb's copy holds only in-frame clones and misses some; the assay was immunoSEQ multiplex PCR. The sample comprises about 83,000 clones, 86% of which are singletons, and 8.5% to 10% rests with the top ten. The study's findings and limits: Mostly white British, mostly female donors; authors suggested clonal diversity may be underestimated.

The sequencing here drew on peripheral blood, taken on day 0 of AZD1222 vaccination. The J gene is TRBJ1-6, the V gene TRBV4-2; a weak D match, TRBD1 (5 bases). The sequence derives from an adult in good health. CDR3 coding DNA: TGTGCCAGCAGCCAAGGTGGTTGGGGCTGGAAATCACCCCTCCACTTT. It codes for CASSQGGWGWKSPLHF.